A single sample gave rise to the 27 T cell receptor beta chains below, sequenced in a study of vaccination effects on CD4 cells after COVID-19 (dated by TCRdb to 2021 to 2024). After 10 to 11 days of culture, CD4+ T cells were isolated with the EasySep CD4+ T cell isolation kit. PCR-confirmed SARS-CoV-2 infection had occurred in convalescent patients between March and December 2020, before the Alpha, Beta and Delta variants emerged in the United States. Each participant received two doses of an mRNA SARS-CoV-2 vaccine, either BNT162b2 or mRNA-1273. Libraries were constructed by the immunoSEQ multiplex PCR assay. TCRdb took this table from immuneACCESS and kept in-frame rearrangements with V and J called. Such tables lack part of the clones; where checked against another copy, unresolved V genes explain under half of the gap, and the rest is unexplained. This sample holds about 50,000 clones; about four fifths were observed only once. The ten largest clonotypes hold about 5.4% of the sample.

The antigens for these receptors are not known. The sequences come from CD4+ T cells from PBMCs cultured without peptide, collected after COVID-19 vaccination. The receptors were gathered from a human donor who had a prior SARS-CoV-2 infection.

The chain employs TRBV4-3 and TRBJ2-7; possible D gene TRBD1, 5 bases. Looked up from germline, CDR1 is LGHNA and CDR2 is YSLEER. Trimming took 0 bases from V and 4 from J, leaving 16 bases between them. The CDR3 totals 16 residues. CDR3 nucleotides: TGCGCCAGCAGCCAAGAGTCAGGGTCCGGTCTTTACGAGCAGTACTTC. Its protein product is CASSQESGSGLYEQYF.

This chain links TRBV30 with TRBJ2-5; D may be TRBD1 or TRBD2 (6 bases each). CDR3 length equals 17 residues. The V and J ends lost 0 bases and 1 base respectively, with 18 bases between them. Germline CDR1 is GTSNPN and CDR2 is SVGIG (reference sequence). In nucleotides, the CDR3 is TGTGCCTGGAGTGTACGATGGGGGGCGCCCCTCCAAGAGACCCAGTACTTC. It is translated as CAWSVRWGAPLQETQYF.

The chain couples TRBV4-2 to TRBJ2-6; 7 bases map to TRBD2. V dropped 6 bases and J dropped 3; count of bases not matched to a gene: 5. This CDR3 is built from 15 residues. Germline CDR1 is LGHNA and CDR2 is YNFKEQ. The DNA of the CDR3 is TGTGCCAGCAGGGCGGGGAGGGGTGGGGCCAACGTCCTGACTTTC. This encodes CASRAGRGGANVLTF.

V gene TRBV5-8 combines with J gene TRBJ2-3, with 14 bases identical to TRBD2. CDR1 and CDR2 from the germline V gene are SGHTS and YDEGEE. The CDR3 extends over 17 amino acids. The V segment lost 3 bases and the J segment 3 bases; nucleotides outside the gene matches: 6. CDR3 in amino acids: CASSSGTSGRKTDTQYF. The CDR3 bases are TGTGCCAGCAGCTCTGGGACTAGCGGGAGAAAGACAGATACGCAGTATTTT. The full variable domain, completed using reference TRBV5-8 and TRBJ2-3, is EAGVTQSPTHLIKTRGQQATLRCSPISGHTSVYWYQQALGLGLQFLLWYDEGEERNRGNFPPRFSGRQFPNYSSELNVNALELEDSALYLCASSSGTSGRKTDTQYFGPGTRLTVL.

The chain has TRBV11-2 and TRBJ2-1; 8 positions match TRBD1. Unmatched junction bases numbered 5, after V lost 1 base and J lost 6 bases. CDR1 is SGHAT, CDR2 FQNNGV, per germline. This CDR3 contains 15 residues. In nucleotides, the CDR3 is TGTGCCAGCAGCTTAGCGTGGACAGGGTTCAATGAGCAGTTCTTC. Its translation: CASSLAWTGFNEQFF.

The CDR3 region has the DNA TGTGCCAGCAGTAAACAGGGGGTCGGAGGATATGGCTACACCTTC. Protein sequence: CASSKQGVGGYGYTF. The rearrangement uses TRBV6-4 and TRBJ1-2; 8 bases map to TRBD1. The CDR3 is 15 amino acids. V trimming: 5 bases; J trimming: 5 bases; junction bases outside the gene matches: 10. Germline CDR1 reads MRHNA; CDR2 reads SNTAGT.

The rearrangement joins TRBV9 to TRBJ1-2; D not certain. Trimming cost V 1 base and J 1 base, with 11 bases left between them. Germline loops: CDR1 SGDLS, CDR2 YYNGEE. The CDR3 loop spans 15 amino acids. The CDR3 coding sequence is TGTGCCAGCAGCGTACAAGTCGGCAGTAACTATGGCTACACCTTC. It specifies CASSVQVGSNYGYTF.

The genes are TRBV2 and TRBJ2-7, with D unresolved. The CDR3 contains 14 residues. Germline values: CDR1 SNHLY, CDR2 FYNNEI. The ends were cut back, 1 base at V and 3 bases at J, with 10 bases in the middle. The CDR3 coding sequence is TGTGCCAGCAGTGAAGGGGGTGGGATCTACGAGCAGTACTTC. It translates to CASSEGGGIYEQYF.

This clone was seen a handful of times. The gene calls are TRBV9 and TRBJ2-2; D uncertain. This CDR3 is 15 amino acids long. The germline V and J ends were trimmed by 0 bases and 0 bases, with 6 bases remaining between them. The germline V gene has CDR1 SGDLS and CDR2 YYNGEE. The CDR3 protein is CASSVDLPNTGELFF. In DNA form, the CDR3 reads TGTGCCAGCAGCGTAGACTTACCGAACACCGGGGAGCTGTTTTTT.

This clone appeared a few times. V is TRBV2 and J is TRBJ1-6; TRBD1 matches at 7 bases. Germline CDR1 SNHLY, CDR2 FYNNEI. With 6 bases clipped from V and 9 bases from J, the junction kept 5 bases outside the gene matches. The CDR3 totals 13 residues. CDR3 coding DNA: TGTGCCAGCAGAGGCCAGGGGGTTTCACCCCTCCACTTT. This encodes CASRGQGVSPLHF.

The J gene is TRBJ2-1, the V gene TRBV15; D possibly corresponds to TRBD2 (5 bases). Germline V gene sequence: CDR1 LNHNV, CDR2 YYDKDF (reference sequence). The length of the CDR3 is 16 residues. V lost 6 bases and J lost 5, with 20 bases in between. The CDR3: CATSHWGADLNNEQFF. CDR3 DNA sequence: TGTGCCACCAGTCACTGGGGAGCGGACCTTAACAATGAGCAGTTCTTC. The full variable domain, its missing parts supplied by reference TRBV15 and TRBJ2-1, is DAMVIQNPRYQVTQFGKPVTLSCSQTLNHNVMYWYQQKSSQAPKLLFHYYDKDFNNEADTPDNFQSRRPNTSFCFLDIRSPGLGDTAMYLCATSHWGADLNNEQFFGPGTRLTVL.

J is TRBJ2-7 and V is TRBV11-2; a weak D match, TRBD2 (5 bases). The CDR3 spans 12 residues. Germline-derived CDR1 and CDR2 are SGHAT and FQNNGV. Trimming removed 4 bases from V and 6 bases from J, with 10 bases in between. The DNA of the CDR3 is TGTGCCAGCAGCTCCTCGGGAAGCGAGCAGTACTTC. Translation: CASSSSGSEQYF.

The gene calls are TRBV5-1 and TRBJ1-1; perhaps TRBD1 as D (5 bases). Germline V lookup: CDR1 SGHRS, CDR2 YFSETQ. The CDR3 covers 14 residues. V was shortened by 4 bases and J by 1 base, with 11 bases between the two germline ends. Written as DNA, the CDR3 is TGCGCCAGCAGCCCACAGACAGAGAACACTGAAGCTTTCTTT. It specifies CASSPQTENTEAFF.

This clone was counted between two and nine times. The V gene is TRBV4-3, the J gene TRBJ2-1; D is unclear. Germline V lookup: CDR1 LGHNA, CDR2 YSLEER. Trimming shortened V by 0 bases and J by 9 bases, and 6 bases separated the two germline ends. The CDR3 extends over 12 amino acids. CDR3 loop: CASSQESGEQFF. In DNA, the CDR3 is TGCGCCAGCAGCCAAGAGTCGGGTGAGCAGTTCTTC.

CDR3 in amino acids: CASSPGTGGDEQYF. The CDR3 nucleotides read TGTGCCAGCTCACCCGGGACAGGGGGCGACGAGCAGTACTTC. The chain uses TRBV18 and TRBJ2-7; 12 bases align to TRBD1. The J segment lost 5 bases and the V segment lost 3 bases, leaving 2 bases of the junction unmatched. The CDR3 runs to 14 residues. Germline CDR1 is KGHSH and CDR2 is LQKENI.

The J gene is TRBJ2-2, the V gene TRBV7-9; weak D call: TRBD1 (7 bases). The CDR3 consists of 17 residues. The V end was cut by 2 bases, the J end by 1 base, with 14 bases between. Germline-derived CDR1 and CDR2 are SEHNR and FQNEAQ (reference sequence). This CDR3 reads CASSLLWRGRNTGELFF. CDR3 bases: TGTGCCAGCAGCTTATTATGGAGGGGGCGGAACACCGGGGAGCTGTTTTTT.

This clone has a handful of counts. This chain joins TRBV4-1 and TRBJ2-2; D call uncertain. Trimming took off 3 bases at V and 6 bases at J, with 8 bases between the two ends. The CDR3 contains 13 residues. The germline V gene has CDR1 MGHRA and CDR2 YSYEKL. CDR3 protein: CASSHILPGELFF. The CDR3 nucleotides are TGCGCCAGCAGCCATATTCTACCCGGGGAGCTGTTTTTT.

This sequence joins TRBV7-6 and TRBJ2-1; 11 nucleotides align to TRBD2. The V and J ends lost 0 bases and 3 bases, in that order; junction bases with no gene match: 4. The CDR3 loop spans 17 amino acids. Germline loops: CDR1 SGHVS, CDR2 FNYEAQ. In nucleotides, the CDR3 is TGTGCCAGCAGCTTAGCTTTTGGACTAGCGGGCTACAATGAGCAGTTCTTC. Residues: CASSLAFGLAGYNEQFF.

The chain links TRBV2 to TRBJ2-7, with TRBD1 matching 9 bases. V lost 4 bases to trimming and J lost 3 bases; unmatched junction nucleotides: 7. Per the germline V gene, CDR1 is SNHLY and CDR2 is FYNNEI. The CDR3 runs to 15 residues. CDR3 coding DNA: TGTGCCAGCAGTGGCGGGACAGGGAACTACTACGAGCAGTACTTC. Its protein is CASSGGTGNYYEQYF.

This chain joins TRBV4-1 and TRBJ2-7; 7 nucleotides agree with TRBD1. CDR3 length: 14 amino acids. With 2 bases clipped from V and 4 bases from J, the junction kept 5 bases outside the gene matches. Per germline, CDR1 MGHRA and CDR2 YSYEKL. CDR3 sequence (DNA): TGCGCCAGCAGCCAACCGGGACAGATATACGAGCAGTACTTC. The encoded protein is CASSQPGQIYEQYF.

The chain joins TRBV11-3 to TRBJ2-1; D remains ambiguous. The CDR3 is made up of 17 amino acids. Germline values: CDR1 SGHNT, CDR2 YENEEA. The V end lost 5 bases, the J end lost 0 bases, and 17 bases lay between the germline ends. Here the CDR3 DNA reads TGTGCCAGCAGCATCAAACCCCTAATGAGCTCCTACAATGAGCAGTTCTTC. Translated: CASSIKPLMSSYNEQFF.

The J gene is TRBJ2-1, the V gene TRBV5-1; D assignment may be TRBD1 or TRBD2 (7 bases each). Per the germline V gene, CDR1 is SGHRS and CDR2 is YFSETQ. There are 16 residues in the CDR3. V was shortened by 0 bases and J by 7 bases, with 17 bases between the two germline ends. The CDR3 is CASSLGAGGGLNEQFF. Written as DNA, the CDR3 is TGCGCCAGCAGCTTGGGGGCAGGGGGGGGTTTGAATGAGCAGTTCTTC.

This clone appeared once. The sample holds other DNA sequences that translate to the same CDR3. V usage is TRBV18 and J usage is TRBJ2-2, with 11 bases aligning to TRBD1. V dropped 4 bases and J dropped 5; count of bases not matched to a gene: 6. The CDR3 loop spans 16 amino acids. Germline lookup yields CDR1 KGHSH and CDR2 LQKENI. The chain's CDR3 is CASSRPGQGATGELFF. The CDR3 nucleotides are TGTGCCAGCTCACGGCCCGGACAGGGGGCTACCGGGGAGCTGTTTTTT.

The chain combines TRBV5-1 with TRBJ2-7, with D maybe TRBD1 (6 bases). Trimming stripped 5 bases from V and 3 bases from J, with 12 bases between. Germline-derived CDR1 and CDR2 are SGHRS and YFSETQ. This CDR3 is 13 amino acids long. The CDR3 reads CASSRDKNYEQYF. Here the CDR3 DNA reads TGCGCCAGCAGTCGGGACAAGAACTACGAGCAGTACTTC.

The rearrangement uses TRBV11-3 and TRBJ2-3; 11 bases line up with TRBD2. V lost 5 bases and J lost 4; bases outside the gene matches: 5. CDR1 and CDR2 (germline): SGHNT, YENEEA. The CDR3 is 15 residues long. CDR3: CASSQTSGVADTQYF. CDR3 DNA sequence: TGTGCCAGCAGCCAGACTAGCGGGGTCGCAGATACGCAGTATTTT.

CDR3 in amino acids: CASSLELNYGYTF. The CDR3 coding sequence is TGTGCCAGCAGCTTAGAACTAAACTATGGCTACACCTTC. V gene TRBV11-3 combines with J gene TRBJ1-2; D gene unclear. V was clipped by 0 bases and J by 2 bases, with 4 bases between them. This CDR3 region has 13 residues. Germline-derived CDR1 and CDR2 are SGHNT and YENEEA.

This chain joins TRBV19 and TRBJ2-5; the D call may be TRBD1 or TRBD2 (5 bases each). The CDR3 is made up of 15 amino acids. V lost 5 bases, J lost 5 bases, and 18 bases lay in between. Germline assignment: CDR1 LNHDA and CDR2 SQIVND (reference sequence). CDR3 nucleotide sequence: TGTGCCAGTAGTCCGCCGGGCTTGAGGGGCGAGACCCAGTACTTC. Residues: CASSPPGLRGETQYF.